The 16 T cell receptor beta chains below were found in one sample sequenced in a study of T cell responses to AZD1222 COVID-19 vaccine. Sequencing used immunoSEQ multiplex PCR; TCRdb keeps in-frame clones, though not all of them. Altogether about 140,000 clones are present, almost 95% being singletons, with the ten largest covering 3.6%. This specimen was peripheral blood, taken 28 days after the second AZD1222 dose. The receptors stem from an adult who received the AZD1222 COVID-19 vaccine.

The V gene is TRBV4-2, the J gene TRBJ2-7, with TRBD2 matching over 11 bases. Trimming cost V 0 bases and J 4 bases; bases outside gene matches: 5. The CDR3 spans 16 residues. Germline V CDR1 and CDR2: LGHNA, YNFKEQ. This CDR3 is CASSQDNSGRVYEQYF. The CDR3 bases are TGTGCCAGCAGCCAAGATAATAGCGGGAGGGTGTACGAGCAGTACTTC.

J is TRBJ2-7 and V is TRBV7-2; 9 positions match TRBD1. Trimming removed 3 bases from V and 4 bases from J; junction bases left unmatched: 7. The CDR3 is 15 residues long. The V gene's germline CDR1 is SGHTA and CDR2 FQGNSA. CDR3 protein: CASSFSGTGSYEQYF. In DNA, the CDR3 is TGTGCCAGCAGCTTTTCCGGGACAGGGAGTTACGAGCAGTACTTC.

The chain carries TRBV2 and TRBJ1-6; D is perhaps TRBD1 (6 bases). This CDR3 spans 17 amino acids. V was pared by 2 bases and J by 7 bases, with 18 bases between. Germline V gene sequence: CDR1 SNHLY, CDR2 FYNNEI. CDR3 sequence: CASSENPPGAMNSPLHF. The CDR3 nucleotides read TGTGCCAGCAGTGAAAACCCCCCGGGGGCGATGAATTCACCCCTCCACTTT.

The genes are TRBV15 and TRBJ2-7; 7 bases align to TRBD1. CDR3 length: 15 residues. Trimming cost V 5 bases and J 3 bases; bases outside gene matches: 10. Germline V gives CDR1 LNHNV, CDR2 YYDKDF (reference sequence). Here the CDR3 DNA reads TGTGCCACCAGCTCTACCCGACAGGGCCTCTACGAGCAGTACTTC. This translates into CATSSTRQGLYEQYF.

This chain joins TRBV11-3 and TRBJ1-5; possibly TRBD1 for D (5 bases). There are 14 residues in the CDR3. With 2 bases removed from V and 4 bases from J, the gap between germline ends came to 9 bases. The germline gives CDR1 SGHNT, CDR2 YENEEA. The CDR3 spells CASSLRGENQPQHF. The CDR3 coding sequence is TGTGCCAGCAGCTTAAGAGGGGAGAATCAGCCCCAGCATTTT.

J is TRBJ1-2 and V is TRBV27; D may be TRBD1 (5 bases). CDR3 size: 13 residues. Trimming removed 6 bases from V and 7 bases from J, with 15 bases in between. Germline V gives CDR1 MNHEY, CDR2 SMNVEV (reference sequence). CDR3 amino acids: CASSLSQGSGYTF. The CDR3 nucleotides read TGTGCCAGCAGCCTCAGCCAGGGAAGTGGCTACACCTTC.

CDR3 coding DNA: TGTGCCAGCAGCTTAATTTTAGGACGAGGTCCCGAAGCTTTCTTT. Amino acid sequence: CASSLILGRGPEAFF. The genes are TRBV11-2 and TRBJ1-1; D unresolved. The CDR3 has 15 amino acids. Trimming took off 2 bases at V and 8 bases at J, with 18 bases between the two ends. Germline-derived CDR1 and CDR2 are SGHAT and FQNNGV.

This chain joins TRBV7-9 and TRBJ1-3; D perhaps matches TRBD1 (5 bases). CDR3 length: 16 amino acids. From germline, CDR1 is SEHNR and CDR2 FQNEAQ (reference sequence). Trimming took 7 bases from V and 0 from J, leaving 16 bases between them. CDR3 residues: CASNDGFRDSGNTIYF. CDR3 nucleotides: TGTGCCAGCAATGATGGGTTCAGGGACTCTGGAAACACCATATATTTT.

This chain uses TRBV28 with TRBJ2-5, with TRBD1 as a possible D gene (6 bases). The V end lost 0 bases, the J end lost 3 bases, and 8 bases lay between the germline ends. The CDR3 sequence is 14 residues long. Per germline, CDR1 MDHEN and CDR2 SYDVKM. CDR3 sequence reads: CASSLWDRKETQYF. CDR3 DNA sequence: TGTGCCAGCAGTTTATGGGACAGAAAAGAGACCCAGTACTTC. Using reference TRBV28 and TRBJ2-5 for the parts outside the CDR3, the full variable domain is DVKVTQSSRYLVKRTGEKVFLECVQDMDHENMFWYRQDPGLGLRLIYFSYDVKMKEKGDIPEGYSVSREKKERFSLILESASTNQTSMYLCASSLWDRKETQYFGPGTRLLVL.

J is TRBJ1-3 and V is TRBV30; 7 bases are shared with TRBD1. The CDR3 sequence is 13 residues long. V was pared by 8 bases and J by 1 base, with 5 bases of the junction left unmatched. Germline loops: CDR1 GTSNPN, CDR2 SVGIG (reference sequence). The CDR3 reads CAANRGSGNTIYF. The CDR3 nucleotides are TGTGCCGCTAACAGGGGATCTGGAAACACCATATATTTT.

The chain recombines TRBV7-8 with TRBJ1-3, with 10 positions matching TRBD1. With 5 bases clipped from V and 8 bases from J, the junction kept 3 bases outside the gene matches. The germline gives CDR1 SGHVS, CDR2 FQNEAQ. CDR3 length: 13 residues. The CDR3: CASSRDRGYTIYF. The CDR3 coding sequence is TGTGCCAGCAGCCGGGACAGGGGTTACACCATATATTTT.

In its sample, this clone was seen once. The chain is built from TRBV19 and TRBJ2-6, with no clear D. Trimming left V 9 bases short and J 2 bases short, with 8 bases between. The CDR3 is made up of 13 amino acids. Germline loops: CDR1 LNHDA, CDR2 SQIVND (reference sequence). DNA for the CDR3: TGTGCCAGCAAAGTGACTGGGGCCAACGTCCTGACTTTC. Its translation is CASKVTGANVLTF.

The genes are TRBV19 and TRBJ1-1, with 10 bases matching TRBD1. The CDR3 runs 14 residues. CDR1 is LNHDA and CDR2 is SQIVND in the germline V gene (reference sequence). V lost 6 bases, J lost 11 bases, and 12 bases stayed unmatched. CDR3 bases: TGTGCCAGTAGCCCGGACAGGGGGAGGTTCTGGGCTTTCTTT. Its translation: CASSPDRGRFWAFF.

V gene TRBV7-9 combines with J gene TRBJ1-6; a weak D match, TRBD1 (6 bases). Trimming shortened V by 5 bases and J by 6 bases, and 14 bases separated the two germline ends. The CDR3 length is 15 residues. In germline, CDR1 is SEHNR, CDR2 FQNEAQ (reference sequence). The CDR3 region is CASSQGGRVNSPLHF. CDR3 DNA sequence: TGTGCCAGCAGCCAAGGGGGAAGGGTTAATTCACCCCTCCACTTT.

J is TRBJ1-1 and V is TRBV6-5; D is perhaps TRBD1 (5 bases). The V and J ends lost 6 bases and 5 bases respectively, with 13 bases between them. CDR3 size: 13 residues. Germline lookup yields CDR1 MNHEY and CDR2 SVGAGI. The CDR3 loop is CASRNQGGTEAFF. Here the CDR3 DNA reads TGTGCCAGCAGGAACCAGGGAGGAACTGAAGCTTTCTTT.

The V call is TRBV6-5, the J call TRBJ1-3; D not certain. Germline CDR1 reads MNHEY; CDR2 reads SVGAGI. V gave up 6 bases and J gave up 3 bases, with 15 bases separating them. The CDR3 totals 15 residues. The CDR3 DNA follows: TGTGCCAGCAGGCGAGCCGTGAGTGGTGGAAACACCATATATTTT. It yields the protein CASRRAVSGGNTIYF.